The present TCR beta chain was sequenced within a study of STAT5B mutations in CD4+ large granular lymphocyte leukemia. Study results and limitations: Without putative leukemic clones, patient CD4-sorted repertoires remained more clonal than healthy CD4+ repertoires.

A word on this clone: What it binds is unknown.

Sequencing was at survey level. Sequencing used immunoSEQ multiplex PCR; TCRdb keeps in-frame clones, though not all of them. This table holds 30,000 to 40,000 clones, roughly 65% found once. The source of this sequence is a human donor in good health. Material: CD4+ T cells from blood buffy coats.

In nucleotides, the CDR3 is TGTGCCAGCAGTTTTAGCGGGCGGCGTGGGGATACGCAGTATTTT. It encodes CASSFSGRRGDTQYF. V and J are TRBV6-4 and TRBJ2-3; 7 positions agree with TRBD2. Unmatched junction bases numbered 11, after V lost 5 bases and J lost 6 bases. Germline V lookup: CDR1 MRHNA, CDR2 SNTAGT. The CDR3 runs 15 residues.